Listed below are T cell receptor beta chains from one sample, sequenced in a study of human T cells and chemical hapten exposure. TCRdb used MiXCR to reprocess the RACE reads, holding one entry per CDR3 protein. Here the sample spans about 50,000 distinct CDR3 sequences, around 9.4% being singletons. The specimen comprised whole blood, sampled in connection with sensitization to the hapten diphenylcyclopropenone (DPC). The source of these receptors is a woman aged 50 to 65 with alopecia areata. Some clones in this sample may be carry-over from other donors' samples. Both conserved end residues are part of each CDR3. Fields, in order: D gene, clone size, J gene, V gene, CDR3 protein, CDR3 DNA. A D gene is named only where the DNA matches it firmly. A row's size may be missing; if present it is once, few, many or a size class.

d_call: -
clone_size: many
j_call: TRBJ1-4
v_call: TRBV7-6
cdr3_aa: CASSLTGREKLFF
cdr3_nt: TGTGCCAGCAGCCTTACAGGGAGGGAAAAACTGTTTTTT

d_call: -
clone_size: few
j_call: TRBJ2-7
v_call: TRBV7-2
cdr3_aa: CASSHSSLEQYF
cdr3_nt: TGTGCCAGCAGCCACTCCAGCCTCGAGCAGTACTTC

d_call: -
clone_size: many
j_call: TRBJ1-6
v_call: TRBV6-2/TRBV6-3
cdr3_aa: CASSYSDRTGPLHF
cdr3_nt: TGTGCCAGCAGTTACTCGGATCGCACAGGGCCCCTCCACTTT

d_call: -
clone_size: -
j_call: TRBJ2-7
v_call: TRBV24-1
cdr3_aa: CATSGAGVRNEQYF
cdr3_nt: TGTGCCACCAGTGGTGCCGGGGTTCGGAACGAGCAGTACTTC

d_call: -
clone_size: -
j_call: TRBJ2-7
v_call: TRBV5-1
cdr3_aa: CASSLVPGNYEQYF
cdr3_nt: TGCGCCAGCAGCTTGGTGCCCGGGAACTACGAGCAGTACTTC

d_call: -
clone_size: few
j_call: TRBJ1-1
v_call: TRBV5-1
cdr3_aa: CASSFILNTEAFF
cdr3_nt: TGCGCCAGCAGCTTCATATTGAACACTGAAGCTTTCTTT

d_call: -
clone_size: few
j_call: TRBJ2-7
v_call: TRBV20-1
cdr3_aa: CSASVVENYEQYF
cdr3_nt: TGCAGTGCTAGCGTCGTGGAAAACTACGAGCAGTACTTC

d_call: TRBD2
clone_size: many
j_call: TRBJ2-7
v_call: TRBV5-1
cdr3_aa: CASSPLAGTYEQYF
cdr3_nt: TGCGCCAGCAGCCCATTAGCGGGGACCTACGAGCAGTACTTC

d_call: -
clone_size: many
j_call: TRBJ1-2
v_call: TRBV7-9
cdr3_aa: CASGGAPYNGYTF
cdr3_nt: TGTGCCAGCGGAGGCGCACCCTATAACGGCTACACCTTC

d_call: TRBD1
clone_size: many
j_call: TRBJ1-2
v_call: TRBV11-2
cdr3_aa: CASSRTGEGYTF
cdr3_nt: TGTGCCAGCAGCCGGACAGGGGAAGGCTACACCTTC